What follows are 21 T cell receptor beta chains derived from one specimen sequenced in a study of blood T cell repertoires in COVID-19. Some clones are missing from TCRdb's copy, which holds only in-frame ones; the method was immunoSEQ multiplex PCR. The sample shows over 45,000 clones, roughly 87% of them seen only once. The specimen sequenced was peripheral blood. Source of these receptors: a woman aged 80 or older with acute or convalescent COVID-19.

This chain joins TRBV6-2 or TRBV6-3 and TRBJ1-1, with unresolved D. The V end lost 2 bases, the J end lost 11 bases, and 15 bases lay between the germline ends. The CDR3 length is 13 residues. Germline CDR1 reads MNHEY; CDR2 reads SVGEGT. In nucleotides, the CDR3 is TGTGCCAGCAGTTACAGTCAGGTTGGCGTGGCTTTCTTT. It encodes CASSYSQVGVAFF.

The CDR3 here is CASILTGGTEAFF. The CDR3 DNA reads as TGTGCCAGTATACTGACAGGGGGCACTGAAGCTTTCTTT. The rearrangement joins TRBV19 to TRBJ1-1; 9 bases are a match to TRBD1. Losses at the gene ends were 7 bases for V and 4 bases for J; bases not matched to a gene: 4. Germline V gene data show CDR1 as LNHDA and CDR2 as SQIVND (reference sequence). The CDR3 is made up of 13 amino acids. Complete variable domain (other parts from reference TRBV19 and TRBJ1-1): DGGITQSPKYLFRKEGQNVTLSCEQNLNHDAMYWYRQDPGQGLRLIYYSQIVNDFQKGDIAEGYSVSREKKESFPLTVTSAQKNPTAFYLCASILTGGTEAFFGQGTRLTVV.

The chain uses TRBV4-1 and TRBJ1-1; weak D call: TRBD1 (5 bases). The CDR3 consists of 17 residues. Per the germline V gene, CDR1 is MGHRA and CDR2 is YSYEKL. Trimming stripped 0 bases from V and 1 base from J, with 15 bases between. The CDR3 nucleotides are TGCGCCAGCAGCCAAGATCCGGGACTGACCCAGAACACTGAAGCTTTCTTT. Its translation: CASSQDPGLTQNTEAFF.

This clone has a single count. The chain has TRBV29-1 and TRBJ1-5, with TRBD1 matching over 7 bases. The CDR3 runs 13 residues. The trim removed 6 bases at V and 6 bases at J, leaving 8 bases unmatched. Germline V gene lookup returns CDR1 SQVTM and CDR2 ANQGSEA. In DNA, the CDR3 is TGCAGCGTCACAGGGGTTGGAGGTCAGCCCCAGCATTTT. Translating it yields CSVTGVGGQPQHF.

The chain recombines TRBV5-1 with TRBJ2-3; tentative D call: TRBD2 (5 bases). Germline CDR1 SGHRS, CDR2 YFSETQ. The CDR3 is 14 amino acids. V was pared by 0 bases and J by 5 bases, with 10 bases between. The CDR3 coding sequence is TGCGCCAGCAGCTTGGGGACTGGGATAGATACGCAGTATTTT. Protein sequence: CASSLGTGIDTQYF.

This clone occurred once. The chain uses TRBV4-1 and TRBJ2-3, with TRBD1 matching 7 bases. V shed 1 base, J shed 0 bases, and the junction held 1 base outside the gene matches. The CDR3 has 15 amino acids. Germline V gives CDR1 MGHRA, CDR2 YSYEKL. As DNA, the CDR3 is TGCGCCAGCAGCCAAGCCAGGGGGAGCACAGATACGCAGTATTTT. Residues: CASSQARGSTDTQYF.

The chain uses TRBV30 and TRBJ1-4, with D tentatively TRBD1 (6 bases). CDR3 length: 15 residues. The V end was cut by 5 bases, the J end by 6 bases, with 19 bases between. Germline V gives CDR1 GTSNPN, CDR2 SVGIG (reference sequence). This CDR3 is CAWGVRGPYDEKLFF. The CDR3 nucleotides are TGTGCCTGGGGGGTCAGGGGCCCTTACGATGAAAAACTGTTTTTT.

This clone occurred once. The chain has TRBV7-9 and TRBJ1-2; D is possibly TRBD1 (5 bases). CDR3 length equals 14 residues. Germline V lookup: CDR1 SEHNR, CDR2 FQNEAQ (reference sequence). Trimming took off 7 bases at V and 13 bases at J, with 25 bases between the two ends. The CDR3 is CASTDSGRGGPFTF. DNA of the CDR3: TGTGCCAGCACTGATTCCGGCCGGGGGGGACCATTCACCTTC.

In this sample, this clone turned up a few times. The CDR3 nucleotides are TGCGCCAGCAAGTCGACTAGCGGGGGCCCCACAGATACGCAGTATTTT. It encodes CASKSTSGGPTDTQYF. The rearrangement uses TRBV5-1 and TRBJ2-3; 12 bases fit TRBD2. The length of the CDR3 is 16 residues. After removal of 6 bases from V and 2 bases from J, the junction contained 7 bases not matched to a gene. Germline CDR1 and CDR2: SGHRS and YFSETQ.

The chain is built from TRBV18 and TRBJ2-6, with D possibly matching TRBD1 (6 bases). Germline CDR1 and CDR2: KGHSH and LQKENI. Trimming removed 2 bases from V and 2 bases from J, with 7 bases in between. The CDR3 runs 15 residues. CDR3 loop: CASSPSGAGANVLTF. The CDR3 DNA follows: TGTGCCAGCTCACCATCAGGGGCTGGGGCCAACGTCCTGACTTTC. Based on the CDR3 plus reference TRBV18 and TRBJ2-6, the full variable domain is NAGVMQNPRHLVRRRGQEARLRCSPMKGHSHVYWYRQLPEEGLKFMVYLQKENIIDESGMPKERFSAEFPKEGPSILRIQQVVRGDSAAYFCASSPSGAGANVLTFGAGSRLTVL.

This clone occurred a few times. The chain couples TRBV10-1 to TRBJ1-5; 8 bases line up with TRBD1. The V gene end was trimmed by 6 bases and the J gene end by 11 bases; junction bases not matched to a gene: 9. CDR3 length equals 13 residues. Germline V gene data show CDR1 as WNHNN and CDR2 as SYGVQD (reference sequence). The chain's CDR3 is CASSSDRAGAQHF. The CDR3 DNA reads as TGCGCCAGCAGCTCGGACAGGGCCGGTGCCCAGCATTTT.

This clone appeared once. The chain carries TRBV5-4 and TRBJ1-6, with D uncertain. The CDR3 is 13 residues long. Germline CDR1 reads SGHNT; CDR2 reads YYREEE (reference sequence). V was pared by 3 bases and J by 8 bases, with 9 bases between. Here the CDR3 reads CASSSNRDSPLHF. The CDR3 region has the DNA TGTGCCAGCAGCTCCAATCGGGATTCACCCCTCCACTTT. Together with reference TRBV5-4 and TRBJ1-6, the CDR3 gives the full variable domain: ETGVTQSPTHLIKTRGQQVTLRCSSQSGHNTVSWYQQALGQGPQFIFQYYREEENGRGNFPPRFSGLQFPNYSSELNVNALELDDSALYLCASSSNRDSPLHFGNGTRLTVT.

This clone showed up just a few times. V usage is TRBV29-1 and J usage is TRBJ1-1; 8 bases map to TRBD1. CDR3 size: 13 residues. The germline gives CDR1 SQVTM, CDR2 ANQGSEA. Trimming took 6 bases from V and 2 from J; bases not matched to a gene: 5. The CDR3, as DNA: TGCAGCGTAGCGACAGGGGATAACACTGAAGCTTTCTTT. Translation gives CSVATGDNTEAFF.

The rearrangement uses TRBV6-6 and TRBJ1-2, with 10 bases aligning to TRBD1. The CDR3 is 13 residues long. The V and J ends lost 7 bases and 4 bases, in that order; junction bases with no gene match: 3. Per the germline V gene, CDR1 is MNHNY and CDR2 is SVGAGI (reference sequence). Written as DNA, the CDR3 is TGTGCCAGCACAGGGGACAGGGGCTATGGCTACACCTTC. This translates into CASTGDRGYGYTF.

CDR3 DNA sequence: TGTGCCAGCAGTCCACAGGGTTACTATGGCTACACCTTC. Translating it yields CASSPQGYYGYTF. V usage is TRBV28 and J usage is TRBJ1-2; a possible D gene is TRBD1 (6 bases). This CDR3 has 13 amino acids. CDR1 is MDHEN, CDR2 SYDVKM, per germline. V gave up 5 bases and J gave up 3 bases, with 10 bases separating them.

This clone appeared a single time. This chain joins TRBV5-1 and TRBJ2-1; 8 nucleotides match TRBD2. Germline V gives CDR1 SGHRS, CDR2 YFSETQ. The CDR3 has 15 amino acids. Trimming cost V 2 bases and J 8 bases; bases outside gene matches: 9. CDR3 amino acids: CASSLDGGAMYEQFF. The CDR3 coding sequence is TGCGCCAGCAGCTTAGACGGGGGGGCTATGTATGAGCAGTTCTTC.

The count of this clone is one. The chain has TRBV18 and TRBJ2-3; 8 nucleotides agree with TRBD2. Germline assignment: CDR1 KGHSH and CDR2 LQKENI. V shed 0 bases and J 6 bases; nucleotides not matched to a gene: 2. The length of the CDR3 is 14 residues. The CDR3 DNA reads TGTGCCAGCTCACCACCGACTAGCGTGGATACGCAGTATTTT. Protein sequence: CASSPPTSVDTQYF.

This clone appeared a single time. The chain is built from TRBV3-1 (or the pseudogene TRBV3-2) and TRBJ2-3; 9 bases fit TRBD1. Germline V gene data show CDR1 as LGHDT and CDR2 as YNNKEL (reference sequence). This CDR3 comprises 16 residues. V trimming: 4 bases; J trimming: 5 bases; junction bases outside the gene matches: 10. The CDR3 reads CASSPLGGQGGDTQYF. DNA of the CDR3: TGTGCCAGCAGCCCCCTCGGGGGACAGGGAGGAGATACGCAGTATTTT.

There are a few counts of this clone. J is TRBJ2-7 and V is TRBV5-1, with 11 bases matching TRBD1. CDR3 size: 14 residues. V trimming: 4 bases; J trimming: 6 bases; junction bases outside the gene matches: 6. Germline values: CDR1 SGHRS, CDR2 YFSETQ. CDR3 sequence reads: CASSPGQGAGEQYF. The CDR3 nucleotides are TGCGCCAGCAGCCCTGGACAGGGGGCAGGCGAGCAGTACTTC.

The chain couples TRBV10-1 to TRBJ2-2; D could derive from TRBD1 or TRBD2 (5 bases each). The CDR3 is 14 amino acids. V was clipped by 6 bases and J by 4 bases, with 12 bases between them. Germline CDR1 and CDR2: WNHNN and SYGVQD (reference sequence). CDR3 coding DNA: TGCGCCAGCAGGGAGGACAAAAGCACCGGGGAGCTGTTTTTT. Protein product: CASREDKSTGELFF.

J is TRBJ2-1 and V is TRBV11-3; D not resolved. The germline V gene encodes CDR1 SGHNT and CDR2 YENEEA. CDR3 size: 15 residues. Trimming took 1 base from V and 9 from J, leaving 16 bases between them. The CDR3 nucleotides are TGTGCCAGCAGCTTAGCGGGTACGCCCGGCGGTGAGCAGTTCTTC. Protein: CASSLAGTPGGEQFF.